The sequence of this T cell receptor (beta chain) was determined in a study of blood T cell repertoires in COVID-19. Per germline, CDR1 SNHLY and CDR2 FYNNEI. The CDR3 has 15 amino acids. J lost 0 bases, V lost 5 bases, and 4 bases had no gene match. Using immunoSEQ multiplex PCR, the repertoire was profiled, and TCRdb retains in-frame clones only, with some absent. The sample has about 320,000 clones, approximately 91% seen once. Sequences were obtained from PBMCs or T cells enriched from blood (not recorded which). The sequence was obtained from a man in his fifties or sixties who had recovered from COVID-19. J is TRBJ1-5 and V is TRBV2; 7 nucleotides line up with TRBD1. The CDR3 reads CASSPGGNSNQPQHF. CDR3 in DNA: TGTGCCAGCAGTCCAGGGGGTAATAGCAATCAGCCCCAGCATTTT.